This section outlines one T cell receptor (beta chain) sequence together with its context. Its antigen remains unknown. Amplification used 60 Vbeta primers and 13 Jbeta primers. Here immunoSEQ multiplex PCR was the method, and the copy in TCRdb shows in-frame clones only, minus some. Listed are under 200,000 clones; less than 6.5% falls within the top ten. This sample is part of a study of cytomegalovirus exposure and HLA in healthy donors. The study, taken as a whole, reports: Approximately 18,000 TCR beta sequences were associated with HLA alleles at 0.05 false discovery rate in a later analysis. Clonal expansion was found to be greater in HLA-associated TCR beta chains than in equally common others in a later analysis.

Germline V gives CDR1 MNHNY, CDR2 SVGAGI (reference sequence). The trim removed 7 bases at V and 2 bases at J, leaving 4 bases unmatched. This CDR3 is built from 14 residues. The chain uses TRBV6-6 and TRBJ2-3; 9 nucleotides align to TRBD1. Sample: PBMCs. The origin of this receptor is a young man in good health and CMV-seronegative. CDR3 bases: TGTGCCAGCATACGGGACAGGGTCACAGATACGCAGTATTTT. Encoded protein: CASIRDRVTDTQYF.